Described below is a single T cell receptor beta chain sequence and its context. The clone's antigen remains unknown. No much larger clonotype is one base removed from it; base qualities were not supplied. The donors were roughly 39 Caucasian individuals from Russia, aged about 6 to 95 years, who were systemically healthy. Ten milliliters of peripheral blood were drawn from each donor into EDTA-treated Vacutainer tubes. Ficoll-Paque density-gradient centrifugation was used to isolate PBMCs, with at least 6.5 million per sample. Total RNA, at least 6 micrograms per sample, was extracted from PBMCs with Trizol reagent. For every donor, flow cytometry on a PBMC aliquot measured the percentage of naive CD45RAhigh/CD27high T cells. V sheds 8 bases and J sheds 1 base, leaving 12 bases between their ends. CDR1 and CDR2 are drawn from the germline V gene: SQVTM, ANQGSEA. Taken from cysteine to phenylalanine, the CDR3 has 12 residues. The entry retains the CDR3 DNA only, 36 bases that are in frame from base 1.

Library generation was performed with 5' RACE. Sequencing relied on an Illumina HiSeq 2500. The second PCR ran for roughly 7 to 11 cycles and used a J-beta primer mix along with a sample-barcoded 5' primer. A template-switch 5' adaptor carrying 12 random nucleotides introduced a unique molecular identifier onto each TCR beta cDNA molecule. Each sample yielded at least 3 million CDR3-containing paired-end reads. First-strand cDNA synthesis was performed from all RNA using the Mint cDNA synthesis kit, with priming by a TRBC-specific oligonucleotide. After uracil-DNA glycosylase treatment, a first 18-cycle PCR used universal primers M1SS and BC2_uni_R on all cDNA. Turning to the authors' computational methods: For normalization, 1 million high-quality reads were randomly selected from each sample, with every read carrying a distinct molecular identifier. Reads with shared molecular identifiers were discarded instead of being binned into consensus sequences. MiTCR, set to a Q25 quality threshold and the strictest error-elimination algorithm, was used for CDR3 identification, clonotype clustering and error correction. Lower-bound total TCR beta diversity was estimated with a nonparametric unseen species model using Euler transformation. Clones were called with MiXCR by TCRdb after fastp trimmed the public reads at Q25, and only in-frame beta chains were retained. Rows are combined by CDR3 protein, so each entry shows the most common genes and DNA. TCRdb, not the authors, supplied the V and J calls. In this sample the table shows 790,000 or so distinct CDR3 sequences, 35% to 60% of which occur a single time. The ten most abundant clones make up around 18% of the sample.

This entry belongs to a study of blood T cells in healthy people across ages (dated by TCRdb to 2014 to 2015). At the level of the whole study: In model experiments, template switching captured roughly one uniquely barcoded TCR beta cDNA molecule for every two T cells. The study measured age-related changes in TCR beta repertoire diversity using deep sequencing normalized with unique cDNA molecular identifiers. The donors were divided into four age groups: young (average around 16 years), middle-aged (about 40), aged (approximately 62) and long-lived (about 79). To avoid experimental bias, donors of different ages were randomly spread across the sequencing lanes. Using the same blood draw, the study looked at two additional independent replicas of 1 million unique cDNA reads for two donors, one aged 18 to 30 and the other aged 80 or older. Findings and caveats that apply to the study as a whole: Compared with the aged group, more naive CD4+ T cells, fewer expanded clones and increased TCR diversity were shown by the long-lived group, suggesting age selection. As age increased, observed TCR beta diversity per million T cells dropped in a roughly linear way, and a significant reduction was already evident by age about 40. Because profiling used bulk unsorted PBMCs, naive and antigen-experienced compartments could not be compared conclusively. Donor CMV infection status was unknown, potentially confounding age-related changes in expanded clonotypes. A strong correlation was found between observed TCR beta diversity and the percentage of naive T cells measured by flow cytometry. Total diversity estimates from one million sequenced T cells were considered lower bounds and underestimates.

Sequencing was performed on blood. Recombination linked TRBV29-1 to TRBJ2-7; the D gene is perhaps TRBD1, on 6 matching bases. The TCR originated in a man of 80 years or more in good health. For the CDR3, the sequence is CSTLTGSYEQYF. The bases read TGCAGCACCTTGACAGGATCCTACGAGCAGTACTTC.